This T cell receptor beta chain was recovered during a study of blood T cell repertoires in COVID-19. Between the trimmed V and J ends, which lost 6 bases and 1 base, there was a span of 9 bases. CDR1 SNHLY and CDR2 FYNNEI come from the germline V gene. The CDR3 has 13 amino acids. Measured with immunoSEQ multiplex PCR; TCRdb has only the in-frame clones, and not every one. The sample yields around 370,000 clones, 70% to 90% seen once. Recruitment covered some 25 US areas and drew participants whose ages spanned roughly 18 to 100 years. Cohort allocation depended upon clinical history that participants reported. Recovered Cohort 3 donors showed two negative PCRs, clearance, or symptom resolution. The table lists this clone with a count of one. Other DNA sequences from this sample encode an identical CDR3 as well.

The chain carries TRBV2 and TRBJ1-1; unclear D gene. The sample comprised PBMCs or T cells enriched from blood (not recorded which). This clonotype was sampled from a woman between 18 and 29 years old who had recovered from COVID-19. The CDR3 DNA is TGTGCCAGCAGAACGACGGGGAACACTGAAGCTTTCTTT. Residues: CASRTTGNTEAFF.